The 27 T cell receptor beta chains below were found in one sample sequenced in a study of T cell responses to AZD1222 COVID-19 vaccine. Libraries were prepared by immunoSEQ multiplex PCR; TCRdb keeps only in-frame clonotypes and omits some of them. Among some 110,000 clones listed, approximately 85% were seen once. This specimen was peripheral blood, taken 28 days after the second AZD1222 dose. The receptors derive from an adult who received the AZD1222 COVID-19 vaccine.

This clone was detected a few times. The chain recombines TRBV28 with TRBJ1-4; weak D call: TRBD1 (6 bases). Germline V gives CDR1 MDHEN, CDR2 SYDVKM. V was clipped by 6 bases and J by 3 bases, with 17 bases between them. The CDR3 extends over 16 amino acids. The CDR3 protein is CASRKLRQASNEKLFF. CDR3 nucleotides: TGTGCCAGCAGAAAACTGAGACAGGCCTCTAATGAAAAACTGTTTTTT. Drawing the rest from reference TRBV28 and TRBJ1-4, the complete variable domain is DVKVTQSSRYLVKRTGEKVFLECVQDMDHENMFWYRQDPGLGLRLIYFSYDVKMKEKGDIPEGYSVSREKKERFSLILESASTNQTSMYLCASRKLRQASNEKLFFGSGTQLSVL.

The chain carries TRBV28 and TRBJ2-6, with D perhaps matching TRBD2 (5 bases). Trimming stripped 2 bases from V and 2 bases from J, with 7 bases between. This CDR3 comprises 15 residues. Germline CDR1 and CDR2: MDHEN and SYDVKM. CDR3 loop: CASSLNGAGANVLTF. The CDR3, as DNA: TGTGCCAGCAGTTTAAACGGGGCTGGGGCCAACGTCCTGACTTTC.

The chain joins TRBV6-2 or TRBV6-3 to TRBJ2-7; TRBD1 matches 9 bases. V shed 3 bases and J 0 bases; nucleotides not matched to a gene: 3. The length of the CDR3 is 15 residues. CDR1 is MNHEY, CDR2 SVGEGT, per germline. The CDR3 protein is CASSYMGQGSYEQYF. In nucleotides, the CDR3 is TGTGCCAGCAGTTATATGGGACAGGGCTCCTACGAGCAGTACTTC.

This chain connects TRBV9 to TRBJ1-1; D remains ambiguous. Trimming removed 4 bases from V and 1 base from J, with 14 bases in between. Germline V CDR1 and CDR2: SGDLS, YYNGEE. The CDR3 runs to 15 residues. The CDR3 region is CASSSTSRSNTEAFF. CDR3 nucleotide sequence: TGTGCCAGCAGCTCAACCTCCCGATCGAACACTGAAGCTTTCTTT. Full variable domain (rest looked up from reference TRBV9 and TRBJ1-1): DSGVTQTPKHLITATGQRVTLRCSPRSGDLSVYWYQQSLDQGLQFLIQYYNGEERAKGNILERFSAQQFPDLHSELNLSSLELGDSALYFCASSSTSRSNTEAFFGQGTRLTVV.

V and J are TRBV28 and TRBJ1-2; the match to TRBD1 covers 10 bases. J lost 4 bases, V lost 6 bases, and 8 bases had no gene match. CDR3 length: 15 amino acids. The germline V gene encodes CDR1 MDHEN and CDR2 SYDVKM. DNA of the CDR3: TGTGCCAGCAGGGACAGGGGGGGAAATTCCTATGGCTACACCTTC. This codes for CASRDRGGNSYGYTF.

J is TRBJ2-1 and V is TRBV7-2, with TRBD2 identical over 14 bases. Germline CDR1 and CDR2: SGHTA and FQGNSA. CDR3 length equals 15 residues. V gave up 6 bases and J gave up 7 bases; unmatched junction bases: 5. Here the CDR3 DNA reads TGTGCCAGCAGAGGAGGGACTAGCGGGGGTAATGAGCAGTTCTTC. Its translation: CASRGGTSGGNEQFF.

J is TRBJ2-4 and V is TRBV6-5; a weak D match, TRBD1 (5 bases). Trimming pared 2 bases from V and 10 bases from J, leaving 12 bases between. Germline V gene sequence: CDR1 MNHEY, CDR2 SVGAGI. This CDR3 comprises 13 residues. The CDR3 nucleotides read TGTGCCAGCAGTTACGGCAGGGCGAGGATTCAGTACTTC. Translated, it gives CASSYGRARIQYF.

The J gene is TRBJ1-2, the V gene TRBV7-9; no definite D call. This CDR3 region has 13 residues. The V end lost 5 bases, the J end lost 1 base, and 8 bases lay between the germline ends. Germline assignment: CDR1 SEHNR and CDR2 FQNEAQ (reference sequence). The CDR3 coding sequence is TGTGCCAGCAGCCGGGAGATTAACTATGGCTACACCTTC. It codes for CASSREINYGYTF.

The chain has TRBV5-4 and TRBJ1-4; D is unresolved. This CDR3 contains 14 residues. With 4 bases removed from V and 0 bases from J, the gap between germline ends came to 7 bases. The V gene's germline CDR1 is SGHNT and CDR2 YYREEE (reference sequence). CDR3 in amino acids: CASSPSATNEKLFF. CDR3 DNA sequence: TGTGCCAGCAGCCCCAGTGCAACTAATGAAAAACTGTTTTTT.

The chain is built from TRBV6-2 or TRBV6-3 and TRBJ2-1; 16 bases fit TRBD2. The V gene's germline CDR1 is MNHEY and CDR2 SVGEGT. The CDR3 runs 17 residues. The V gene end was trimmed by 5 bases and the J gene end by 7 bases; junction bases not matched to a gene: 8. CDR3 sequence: CASSVGTSGGVVNEQFF. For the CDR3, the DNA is TGTGCCAGCAGTGTCGGGACTAGCGGGGGGGTAGTTAATGAGCAGTTCTTC.

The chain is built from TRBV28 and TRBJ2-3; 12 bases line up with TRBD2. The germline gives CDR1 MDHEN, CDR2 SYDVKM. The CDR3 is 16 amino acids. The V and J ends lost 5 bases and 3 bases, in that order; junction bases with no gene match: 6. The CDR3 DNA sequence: TGTGCCAGCAGTCCGACTAGCGGGGGAGGGACAGATACGCAGTATTTT. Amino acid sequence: CASSPTSGGGTDTQYF.

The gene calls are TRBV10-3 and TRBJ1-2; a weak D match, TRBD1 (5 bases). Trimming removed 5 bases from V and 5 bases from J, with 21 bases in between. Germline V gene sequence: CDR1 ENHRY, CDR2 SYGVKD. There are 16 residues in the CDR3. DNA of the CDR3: TGTGCCATCAGTCAGGCGATCACCGGGGCCTCGTATGGCTACACCTTC. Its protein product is CAISQAITGASYGYTF.

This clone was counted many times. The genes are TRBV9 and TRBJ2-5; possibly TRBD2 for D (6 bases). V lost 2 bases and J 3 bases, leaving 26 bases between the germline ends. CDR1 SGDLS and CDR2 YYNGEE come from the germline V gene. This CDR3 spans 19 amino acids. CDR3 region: CASSVGLRPVGGSEETQYF. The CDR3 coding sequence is TGTGCCAGCAGCGTTGGCCTGAGGCCAGTGGGGGGTTCAGAAGAGACCCAGTACTTC. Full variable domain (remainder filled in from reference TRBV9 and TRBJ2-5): DSGVTQTPKHLITATGQRVTLRCSPRSGDLSVYWYQQSLDQGLQFLIQYYNGEERAKGNILERFSAQQFPDLHSELNLSSLELGDSALYFCASSVGLRPVGGSEETQYFGPGTRLLVL.

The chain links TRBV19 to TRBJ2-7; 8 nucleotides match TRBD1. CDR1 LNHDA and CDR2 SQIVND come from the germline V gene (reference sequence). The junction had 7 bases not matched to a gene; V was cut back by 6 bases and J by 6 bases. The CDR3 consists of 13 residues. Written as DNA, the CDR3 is TGTGCCAGTAGAACCGGGACAGGCCTCGAGCAGTACTTC. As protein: CASRTGTGLEQYF.

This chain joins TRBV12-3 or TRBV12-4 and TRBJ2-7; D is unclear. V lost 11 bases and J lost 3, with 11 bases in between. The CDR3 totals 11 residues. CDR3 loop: CARPTDYEQYF. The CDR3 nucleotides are TGTGCCCGACCGACTGACTACGAGCAGTACTTC.

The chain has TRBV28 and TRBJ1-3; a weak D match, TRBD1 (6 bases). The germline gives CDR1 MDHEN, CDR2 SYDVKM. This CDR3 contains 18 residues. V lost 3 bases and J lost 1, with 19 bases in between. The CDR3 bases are TGTGCCAGCAGTTTTTTCTGGTCTCAAGGGGGTTCTGGAAACACCATATATTTT. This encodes CASSFFWSQGGSGNTIYF.

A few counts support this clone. The CDR3 DNA reads TGCGCCAGCAGCTTGGGGGGACGGAACACTGAAGCTTTCTTT. This translates into CASSLGGRNTEAFF. The rearrangement links TRBV5-1 to TRBJ1-1; weak D call: TRBD1 (5 bases). The germline gives CDR1 SGHRS, CDR2 YFSETQ. V gave up 0 bases and J gave up 1 base, with 7 bases separating them. The length of the CDR3 is 14 residues. Full variable domain (remainder filled in from reference TRBV5-1 and TRBJ1-1): KAGVTQTPRYLIKTRGQQVTLSCSPISGHRSVSWYQQTPGQGLQFLFEYFSETQRNKGNFPGRFSGRQFSNSRSEMNVSTLELGDSALYLCASSLGGRNTEAFFGQGTRLTVV.

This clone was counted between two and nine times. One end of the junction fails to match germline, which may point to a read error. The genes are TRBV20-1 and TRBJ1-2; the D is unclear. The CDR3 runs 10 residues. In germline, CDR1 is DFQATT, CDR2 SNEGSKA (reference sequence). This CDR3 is CSARDWEGYF. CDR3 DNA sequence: TGCAGTGCTAGAGATTGGGAGGGTTACTTC.

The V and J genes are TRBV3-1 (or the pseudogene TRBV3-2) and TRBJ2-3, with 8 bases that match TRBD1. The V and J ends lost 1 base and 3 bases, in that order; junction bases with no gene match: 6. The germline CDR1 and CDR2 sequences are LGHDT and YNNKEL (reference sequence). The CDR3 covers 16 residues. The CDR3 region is CASSQGSGGGTDTQYF. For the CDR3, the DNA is TGTGCCAGCAGCCAAGGGTCAGGGGGCGGGACAGATACGCAGTATTTT.

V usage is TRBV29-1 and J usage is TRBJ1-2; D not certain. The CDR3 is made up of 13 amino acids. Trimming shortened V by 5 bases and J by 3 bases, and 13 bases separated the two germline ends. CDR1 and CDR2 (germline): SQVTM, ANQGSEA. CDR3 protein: CSVSRAEDYGYTF. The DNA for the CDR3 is TGCAGCGTTTCCCGGGCGGAGGACTATGGCTACACCTTC. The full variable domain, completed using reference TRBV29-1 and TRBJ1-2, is SAVISQKPSRDICQRGTSLTIQCQVDSQVTMMFWYRQQPGQSLTLIATANQGSEATYESGFVIDKFPISRPNLTFSTLTVSNMSPEDSSIYLCSVSRAEDYGYTFGSGTRLTVV.

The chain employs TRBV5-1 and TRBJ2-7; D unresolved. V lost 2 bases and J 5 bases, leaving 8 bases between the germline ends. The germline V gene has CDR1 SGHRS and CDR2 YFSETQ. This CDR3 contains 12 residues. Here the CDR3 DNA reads TGCGCCAGCAGCTTAGGTAGGGACGAGCAGTACTTC. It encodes CASSLGRDEQYF.

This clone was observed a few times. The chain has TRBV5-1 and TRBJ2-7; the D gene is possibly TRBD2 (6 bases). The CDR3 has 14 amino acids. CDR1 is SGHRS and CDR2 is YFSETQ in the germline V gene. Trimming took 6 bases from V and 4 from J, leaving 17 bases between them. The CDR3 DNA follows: TGCGCCAGCATGGAGGGAGGAGGGGAGTACGAGCAGTACTTC. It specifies CASMEGGGEYEQYF.

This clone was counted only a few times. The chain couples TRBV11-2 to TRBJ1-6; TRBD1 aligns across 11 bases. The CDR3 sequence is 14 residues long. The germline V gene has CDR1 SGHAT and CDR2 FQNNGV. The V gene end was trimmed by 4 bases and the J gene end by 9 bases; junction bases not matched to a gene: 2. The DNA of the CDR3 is TGTGCCAGCAGCTATGGGACAGGGGGTTCACCCCTCCACTTT. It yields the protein CASSYGTGGSPLHF. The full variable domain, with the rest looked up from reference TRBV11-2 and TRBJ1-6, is EAGVAQSPRYKIIEKRQSVAFWCNPISGHATLYWYQQILGQGPKLLIQFQNNGVVDDSQLPKDRFSAERLKGVDSTLKIQPAKLEDSAVYLCASSYGTGGSPLHFGNGTRLTVT.

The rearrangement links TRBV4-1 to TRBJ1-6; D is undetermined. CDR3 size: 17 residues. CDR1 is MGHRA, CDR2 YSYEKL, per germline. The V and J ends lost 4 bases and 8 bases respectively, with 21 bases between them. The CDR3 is CASSPSSPDNFYSPLHF. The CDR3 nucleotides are TGCGCCAGCAGCCCATCCTCCCCAGATAACTTTTATTCACCCCTCCACTTT.

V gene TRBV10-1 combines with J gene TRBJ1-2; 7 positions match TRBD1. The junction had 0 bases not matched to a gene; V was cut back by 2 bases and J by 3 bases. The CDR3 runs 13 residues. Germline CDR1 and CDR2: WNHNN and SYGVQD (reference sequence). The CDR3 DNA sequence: TGCGCCAGCAGTGAGGGGACAGACTATGGCTACACCTTC. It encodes CASSEGTDYGYTF.

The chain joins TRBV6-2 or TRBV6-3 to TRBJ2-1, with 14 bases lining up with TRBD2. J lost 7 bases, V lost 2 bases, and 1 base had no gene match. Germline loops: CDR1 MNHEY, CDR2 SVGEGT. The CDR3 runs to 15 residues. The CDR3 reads CASSYGTSGRNEQFF. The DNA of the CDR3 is TGTGCCAGCAGTTACGGGACTAGCGGGAGAAATGAGCAGTTCTTC.

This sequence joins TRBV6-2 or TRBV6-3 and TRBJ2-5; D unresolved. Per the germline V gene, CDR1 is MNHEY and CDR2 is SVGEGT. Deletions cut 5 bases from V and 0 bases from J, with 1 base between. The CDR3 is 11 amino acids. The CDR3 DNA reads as TGTGCCAGCAGTCACCAAGAGACCCAGTACTTC. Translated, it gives CASSHQETQYF.